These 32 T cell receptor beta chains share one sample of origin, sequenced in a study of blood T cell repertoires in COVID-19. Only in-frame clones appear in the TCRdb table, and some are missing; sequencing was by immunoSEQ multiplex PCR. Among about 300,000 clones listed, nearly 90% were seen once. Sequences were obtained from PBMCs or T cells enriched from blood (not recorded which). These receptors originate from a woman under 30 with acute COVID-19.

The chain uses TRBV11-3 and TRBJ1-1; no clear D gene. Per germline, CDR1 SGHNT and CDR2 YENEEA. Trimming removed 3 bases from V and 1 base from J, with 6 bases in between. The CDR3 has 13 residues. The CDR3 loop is CASSFTANTEAFF. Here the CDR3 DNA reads TGTGCCAGCAGCTTTACAGCGAACACTGAAGCTTTCTTT.

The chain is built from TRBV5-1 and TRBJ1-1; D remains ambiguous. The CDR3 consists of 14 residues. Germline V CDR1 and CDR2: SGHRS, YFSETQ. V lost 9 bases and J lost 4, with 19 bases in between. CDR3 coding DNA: TGCGCCACTTCAACCTCAGCGATTGGCACTGAAGCTTTCTTT. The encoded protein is CATSTSAIGTEAFF.

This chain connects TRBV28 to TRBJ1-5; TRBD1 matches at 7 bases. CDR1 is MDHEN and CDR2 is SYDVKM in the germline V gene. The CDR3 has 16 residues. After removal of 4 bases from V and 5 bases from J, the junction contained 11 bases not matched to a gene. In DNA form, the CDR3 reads TGTGCCAGCAGTTCCCCGGGGACAGAGGCGGATCAGCCCCAGCATTTT. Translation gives CASSSPGTEADQPQHF.

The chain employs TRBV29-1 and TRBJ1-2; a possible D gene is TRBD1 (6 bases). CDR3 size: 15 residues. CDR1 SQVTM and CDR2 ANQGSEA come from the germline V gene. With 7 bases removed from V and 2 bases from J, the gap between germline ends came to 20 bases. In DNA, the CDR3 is TGCAGCGCAACGGACAGTGAGCGAATGAACTATGGCTACACCTTC. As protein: CSATDSERMNYGYTF.

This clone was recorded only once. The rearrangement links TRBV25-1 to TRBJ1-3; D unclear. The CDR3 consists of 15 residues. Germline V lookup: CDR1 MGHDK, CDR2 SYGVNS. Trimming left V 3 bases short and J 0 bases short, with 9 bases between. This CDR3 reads CASSDSRSSGNTIYF. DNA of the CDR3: TGTGCCAGCAGTGACTCGAGGTCCTCTGGAAACACCATATATTTT.

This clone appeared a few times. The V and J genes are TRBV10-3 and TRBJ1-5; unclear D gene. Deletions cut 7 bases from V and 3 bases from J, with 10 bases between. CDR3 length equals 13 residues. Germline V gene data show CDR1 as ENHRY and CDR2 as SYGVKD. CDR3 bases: TGTGCCATCACCACCGAGCTCAATCAGCCCCAGCATTTT. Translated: CAITTELNQPQHF.

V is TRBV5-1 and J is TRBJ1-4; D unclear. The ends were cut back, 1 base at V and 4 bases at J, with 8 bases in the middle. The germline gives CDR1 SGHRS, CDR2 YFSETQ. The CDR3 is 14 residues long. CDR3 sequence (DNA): TGCGCCAGCAGCTTGAAAGAGTTTAATGAAAAACTGTTTTTT. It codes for CASSLKEFNEKLFF. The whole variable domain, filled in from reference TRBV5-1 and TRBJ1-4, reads KAGVTQTPRYLIKTRGQQVTLSCSPISGHRSVSWYQQTPGQGLQFLFEYFSETQRNKGNFPGRFSGRQFSNSRSEMNVSTLELGDSALYLCASSLKEFNEKLFFGSGTQLSVL.

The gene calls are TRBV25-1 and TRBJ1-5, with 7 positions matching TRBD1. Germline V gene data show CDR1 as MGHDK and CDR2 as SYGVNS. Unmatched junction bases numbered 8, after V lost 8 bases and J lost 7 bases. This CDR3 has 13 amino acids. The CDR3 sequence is CASLETGNQPQHF. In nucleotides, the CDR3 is TGTGCCAGCCTCGAGACAGGGAACCAGCCCCAGCATTTT.

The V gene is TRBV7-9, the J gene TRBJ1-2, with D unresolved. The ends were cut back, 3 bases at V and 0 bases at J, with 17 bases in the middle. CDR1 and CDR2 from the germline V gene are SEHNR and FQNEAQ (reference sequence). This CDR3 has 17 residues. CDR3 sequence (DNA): TGTGCCAGCAGCTTTTTAGTTAGTCAGGCCCCTAACTATGGCTACACCTTC. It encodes CASSFLVSQAPNYGYTF.

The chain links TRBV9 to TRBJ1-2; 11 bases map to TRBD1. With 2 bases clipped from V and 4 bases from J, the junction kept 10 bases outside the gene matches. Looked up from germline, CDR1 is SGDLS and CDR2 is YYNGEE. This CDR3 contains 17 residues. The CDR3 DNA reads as TGTGCCAGCAGCGTGGCCCCGGACAGGGGGCTTTCCTATGGCTACACCTTC. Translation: CASSVAPDRGLSYGYTF.

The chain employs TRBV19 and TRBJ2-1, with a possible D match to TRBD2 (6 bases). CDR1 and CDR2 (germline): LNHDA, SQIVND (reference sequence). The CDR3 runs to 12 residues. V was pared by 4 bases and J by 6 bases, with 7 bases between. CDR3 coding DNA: TGTGCCAGTAGTAGCGGGGTCAATGAGCAGTTCTTC. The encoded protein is CASSSGVNEQFF.

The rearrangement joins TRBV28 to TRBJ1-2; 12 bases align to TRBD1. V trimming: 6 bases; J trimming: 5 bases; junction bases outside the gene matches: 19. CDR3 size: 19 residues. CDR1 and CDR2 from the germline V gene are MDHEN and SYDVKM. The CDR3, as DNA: TGTGCCAGCAGGATTCCCGACGGGGGACAGGGGGCAGGGTCGTATGGCTACACCTTC. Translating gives CASRIPDGGQGAGSYGYTF.

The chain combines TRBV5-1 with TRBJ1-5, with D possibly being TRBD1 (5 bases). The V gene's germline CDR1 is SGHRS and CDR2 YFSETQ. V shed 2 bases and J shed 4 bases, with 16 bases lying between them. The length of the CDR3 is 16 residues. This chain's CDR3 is CASSLGPSQGNQPQHF. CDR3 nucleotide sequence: TGCGCCAGCAGCTTAGGGCCTTCCCAGGGAAATCAGCCCCAGCATTTT.

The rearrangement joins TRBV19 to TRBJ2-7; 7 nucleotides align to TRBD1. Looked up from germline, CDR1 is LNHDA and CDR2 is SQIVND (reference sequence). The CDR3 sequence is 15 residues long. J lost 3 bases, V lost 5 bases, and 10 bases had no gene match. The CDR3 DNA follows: TGTGCCAGTAGTGACCGGACAGGCCTCGGCTACGAGCAGTACTTC. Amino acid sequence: CASSDRTGLGYEQYF.

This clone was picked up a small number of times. CDR3 in DNA: TGTGCCAGCTCACCAGCGACCGGGACAGCGCTCACTGAAGCTTTCTTT. Translation gives CASSPATGTALTEAFF. The chain recombines TRBV18 with TRBJ1-1; 7 bases map to TRBD1. V trimming: 2 bases; J trimming: 4 bases; junction bases outside the gene matches: 10. This CDR3 has 16 residues. CDR1 KGHSH and CDR2 LQKENI come from the germline V gene.

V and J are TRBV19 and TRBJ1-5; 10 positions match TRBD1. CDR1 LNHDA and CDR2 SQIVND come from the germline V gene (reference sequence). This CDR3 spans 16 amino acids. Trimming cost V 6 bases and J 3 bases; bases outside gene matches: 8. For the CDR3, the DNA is TGTGCCAGTAGAACCGAGGACAGGGGGAACAATCAGCCCCAGCATTTT. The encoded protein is CASRTEDRGNNQPQHF.

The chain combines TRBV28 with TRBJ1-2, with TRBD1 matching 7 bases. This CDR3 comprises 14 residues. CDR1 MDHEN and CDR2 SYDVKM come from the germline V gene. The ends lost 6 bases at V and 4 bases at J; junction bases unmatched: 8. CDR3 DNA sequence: TGTGCCAGCAGCGTACTACAGGGGAGCTATGGCTACACCTTC. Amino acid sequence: CASSVLQGSYGYTF.

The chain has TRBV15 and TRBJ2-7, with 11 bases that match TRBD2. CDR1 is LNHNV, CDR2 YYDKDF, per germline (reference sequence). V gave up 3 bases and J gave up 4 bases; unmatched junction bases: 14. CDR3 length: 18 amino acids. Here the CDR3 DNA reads TGTGCCACCAGCAGGTCAGGCACCTTACTAGCGGGAGAGTACGAGCAGTACTTC. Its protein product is CATSRSGTLLAGEYEQYF. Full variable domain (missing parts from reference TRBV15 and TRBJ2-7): DAMVIQNPRYQVTQFGKPVTLSCSQTLNHNVMYWYQQKSSQAPKLLFHYYDKDFNNEADTPDNFQSRRPNTSFCFLDIRSPGLGDTAMYLCATSRSGTLLAGEYEQYFGPGTRLTVT.

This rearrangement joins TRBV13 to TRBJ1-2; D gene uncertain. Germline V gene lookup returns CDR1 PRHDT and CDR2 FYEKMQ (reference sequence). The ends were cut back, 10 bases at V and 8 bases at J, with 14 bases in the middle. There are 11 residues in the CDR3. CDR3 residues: CAIMSGGGYTF. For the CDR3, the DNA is TGTGCCATCATGTCGGGAGGAGGCTACACCTTC. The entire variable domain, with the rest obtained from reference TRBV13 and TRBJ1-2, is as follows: AAGVIQSPRHLIKEKRETATLKCYPIPRHDTVYWYQQGPGQDPQFLISFYEKMQSDKGSIPDRFSAQQFSDYHSELNMSSLELGDSALYFCAIMSGGGYTFGSGTRLTVV.

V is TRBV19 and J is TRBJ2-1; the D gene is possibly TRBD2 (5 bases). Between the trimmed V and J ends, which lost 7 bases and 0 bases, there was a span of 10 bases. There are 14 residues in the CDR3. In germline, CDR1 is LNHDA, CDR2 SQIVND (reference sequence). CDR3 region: CASKVALSYNEQFF. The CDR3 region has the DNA TGTGCCAGTAAAGTAGCGCTCTCCTACAATGAGCAGTTCTTC.

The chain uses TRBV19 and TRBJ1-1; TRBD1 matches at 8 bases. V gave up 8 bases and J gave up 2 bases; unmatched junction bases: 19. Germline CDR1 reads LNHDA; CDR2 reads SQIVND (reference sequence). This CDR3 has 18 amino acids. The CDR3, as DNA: TGTGCCAGTGCCCGGAGGGTGGGGACAGGACGAAAAAACACTGAAGCTTTCTTT. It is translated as CASARRVGTGRKNTEAFF.

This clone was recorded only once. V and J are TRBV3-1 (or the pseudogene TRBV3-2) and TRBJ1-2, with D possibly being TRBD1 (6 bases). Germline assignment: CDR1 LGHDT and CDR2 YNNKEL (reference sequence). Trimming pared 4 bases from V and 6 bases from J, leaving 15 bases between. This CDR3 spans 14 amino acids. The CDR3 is CASSLMGADDGYTF. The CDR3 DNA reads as TGTGCCAGCAGCCTTATGGGGGCCGATGATGGCTACACCTTC.

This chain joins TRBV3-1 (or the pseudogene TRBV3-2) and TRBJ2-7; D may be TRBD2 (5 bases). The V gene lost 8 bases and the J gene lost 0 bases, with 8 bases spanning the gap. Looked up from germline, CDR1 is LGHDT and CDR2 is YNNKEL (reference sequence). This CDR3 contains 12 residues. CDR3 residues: CASAGPSYEQYF. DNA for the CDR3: TGTGCCAGCGCGGGCCCCTCCTACGAGCAGTACTTC.

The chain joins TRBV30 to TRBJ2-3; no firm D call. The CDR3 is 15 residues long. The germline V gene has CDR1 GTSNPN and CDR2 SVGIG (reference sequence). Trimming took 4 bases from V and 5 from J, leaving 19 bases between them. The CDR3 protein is CAWKVGGAFRDTQYF. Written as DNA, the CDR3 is TGTGCCTGGAAGGTGGGTGGAGCCTTCAGAGATACGCAGTATTTT.

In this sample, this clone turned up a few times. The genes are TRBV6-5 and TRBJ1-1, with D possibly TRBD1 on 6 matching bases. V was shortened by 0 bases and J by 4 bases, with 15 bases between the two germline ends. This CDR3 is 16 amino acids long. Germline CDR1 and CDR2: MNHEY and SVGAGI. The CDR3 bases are TGTGCCAGCAGTTACTCGGCCGCAGGGGCCTTCACTGAAGCTTTCTTT. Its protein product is CASSYSAAGAFTEAFF.

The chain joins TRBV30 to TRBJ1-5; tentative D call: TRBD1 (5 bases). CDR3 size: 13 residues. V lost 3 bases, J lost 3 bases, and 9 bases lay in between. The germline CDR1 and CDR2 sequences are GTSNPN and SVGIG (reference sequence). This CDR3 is CAWSKGDNQPQHF. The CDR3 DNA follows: TGTGCCTGGAGCAAAGGGGACAATCAGCCCCAGCATTTT.

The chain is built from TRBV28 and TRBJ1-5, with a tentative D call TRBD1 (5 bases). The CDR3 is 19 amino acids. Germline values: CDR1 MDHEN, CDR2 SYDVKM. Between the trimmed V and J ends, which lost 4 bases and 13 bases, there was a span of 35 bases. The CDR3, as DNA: TGTGCCAGCAGTTCGGGGGGTAATAGCCTCGGATACAGGACACGTCCACAGCATTTT. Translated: CASSSGGNSLGYRTRPQHF.

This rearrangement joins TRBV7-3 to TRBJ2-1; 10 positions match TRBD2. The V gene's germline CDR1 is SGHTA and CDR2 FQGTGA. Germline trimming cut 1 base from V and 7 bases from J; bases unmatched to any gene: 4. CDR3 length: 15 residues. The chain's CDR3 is CASSLIVSGRNEQFF. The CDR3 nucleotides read TGTGCCAGCAGCTTAATTGTTAGCGGGAGGAATGAGCAGTTCTTC.

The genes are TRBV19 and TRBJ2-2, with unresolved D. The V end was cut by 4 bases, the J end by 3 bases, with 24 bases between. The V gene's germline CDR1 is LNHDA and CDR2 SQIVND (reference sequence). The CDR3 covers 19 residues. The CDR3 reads CASSTPNARVSLYTGELFF. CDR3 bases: TGTGCCAGTAGTACCCCTAACGCCCGGGTCTCCTTATACACCGGGGAGCTGTTTTTT.

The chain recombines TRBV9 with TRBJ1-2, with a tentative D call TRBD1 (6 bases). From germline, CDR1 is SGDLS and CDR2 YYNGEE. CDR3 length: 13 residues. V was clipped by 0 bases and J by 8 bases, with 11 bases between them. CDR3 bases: TGTGCCAGCAGCGTAGCACAGGGAACCGGCTACACCTTC. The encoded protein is CASSVAQGTGYTF. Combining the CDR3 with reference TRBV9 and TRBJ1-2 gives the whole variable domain DSGVTQTPKHLITATGQRVTLRCSPRSGDLSVYWYQQSLDQGLQFLIQYYNGEERAKGNILERFSAQQFPDLHSELNLSSLELGDSALYFCASSVAQGTGYTFGSGTRLTVV.

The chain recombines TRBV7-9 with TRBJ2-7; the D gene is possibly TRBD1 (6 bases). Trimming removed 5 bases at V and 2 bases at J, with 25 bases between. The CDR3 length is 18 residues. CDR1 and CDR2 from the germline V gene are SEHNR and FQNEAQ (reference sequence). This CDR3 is CASSPIQKGTQGAYEQYF. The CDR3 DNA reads TGTGCCAGCAGCCCCATCCAAAAGGGGACACAGGGAGCCTACGAGCAGTACTTC.

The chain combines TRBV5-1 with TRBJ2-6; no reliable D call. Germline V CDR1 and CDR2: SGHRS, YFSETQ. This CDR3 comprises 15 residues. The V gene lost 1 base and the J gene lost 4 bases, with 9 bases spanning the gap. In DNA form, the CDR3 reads TGCGCCAGCAGCTTGTCAGAGGCAGGGGCCAACGTCCTGACTTTC. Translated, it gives CASSLSEAGANVLTF.